The 19 T cell receptor beta chains given below trace back to one sample, sequenced in a study of T cell repertoires in cytomegalovirus infection (dated by TCRdb to between 2018 and 2020). Reading the label with the study, this specimen's treatment or condition is: in vitro stimulation with specific CMV peptide epitopes to enrich CMV-specific T cells. Their antigens remain unidentified. The listed sequencing device is Illumina HiSeq 1500. The public reads were run again by TCRdb, first through fastp at Q25 and then through MiXCR, and only productive beta chains were kept. Rows with one shared CDR3 protein collapse into an entry with the most common genes and DNA. The sample has 380,000 or so distinct CDR3 sequences on record, roughly 36% of them singletons. Approximately 13% of the sample is held by the ten biggest clonotypes. Specimen: cultured PBMCs, collected from culture after CMV antigen stimulation. The source of these receptors is a human donor in good health (CMV status not recorded). Some clones in this sample may be carry-over from other donors' samples.

This clonotype turned up a few times. The DNA for the CDR3 is TGCAGTGCTAAGAGGACTAGCGAGAGCTCCTACAATGAGCAGTTCTTC. It codes for CSAKRTSESSYNEQFF. This chain connects TRBV20-1 to TRBJ2-1, with TRBD2 identical over 9 bases. The CDR3 has 16 residues. Germline CDR1 is DFQATT and CDR2 is SNEGSKA (reference sequence). V lost 4 bases, J lost 0 bases, and 7 bases stayed unmatched.

The V call is TRBV7-2, the J call TRBJ1-2, with TRBD1 identical over 9 bases. CDR3 size: 12 residues. Germline lookup yields CDR1 SGHTA and CDR2 FQGNSA. V shed 5 bases, J shed 8 bases, and the junction held 3 bases outside the gene matches. CDR3 protein: CASSPGTGGYTF. The CDR3 DNA is TGTGCCAGCAGCCCGGGGACAGGGGGCTACACCTTC.

The sample holds a few counts of this clonotype. The chain combines TRBV7-2 with TRBJ2-7; 8 bases are a match to TRBD2. Germline CDR1 and CDR2: SGHTA and FQGNSA. Trimming removed 5 bases from V and 4 bases from J; junction bases left unmatched: 4. The CDR3 loop spans 13 amino acids. The CDR3 nucleotides read TGTGCCAGCAGCCCCGGGACTAGATACGAGCAGTACTTC. Residues: CASSPGTRYEQYF.

The V call is TRBV9, the J call TRBJ1-5; the D is unclear. V was pared by 3 bases and J by 1 base, with 5 bases between. This CDR3 spans 13 amino acids. CDR1 is SGDLS, CDR2 YYNGEE, per germline. In DNA, the CDR3 is TGTGCCAGCAGCGGATCCAGCAATCAGCCCCAGCATTTT. Translating gives CASSGSSNQPQHF.

In its sample, this clonotype was seen once. The chain combines TRBV12-3 or TRBV12-4 with TRBJ2-1, with 11 bases matching TRBD2. V was clipped by 7 bases and J by 6 bases; unmatched bases: 8. This CDR3 has 15 residues. The CDR3 DNA reads TGTGCCAGCACTGTAGCGGGAGGGCCCGGCAATGAGCAGTTCTTC. Its protein product is CASTVAGGPGNEQFF.

The CDR3 protein is CASTHLRGGYTF. Here the CDR3 DNA reads TGTGCCAGTACTCATCTGAGGGGTGGCTACACCTTC. This chain uses TRBV19 with TRBJ1-2; TRBD1 might be the D (5 bases). This CDR3 contains 12 residues. Trimming cost V 7 bases and J 7 bases, with 13 bases left between them. Germline V gives CDR1 LNHDA, CDR2 SQIVND (reference sequence).

The chain combines TRBV25-1 with TRBJ2-5; weak D call: TRBD2 (6 bases). Germline CDR1 reads MGHDK; CDR2 reads SYGVNS. The CDR3 runs to 14 residues. Trimming left V 7 bases short and J 5 bases short, with 17 bases between. CDR3 DNA: TGTGCCAGCACCGGAAGAGGGGCGGGGGAGACCCAGTACTTC. The encoded protein is CASTGRGAGETQYF.

There are a few counts of this clonotype. V and J are TRBV7-2 and TRBJ2-2; the match to TRBD1 covers 9 bases. The germline gives CDR1 SGHTA, CDR2 FQGNSA. The CDR3 has 14 residues. Losses at the gene ends were 4 bases for V and 7 bases for J; bases not matched to a gene: 4. DNA of the CDR3: TGTGCCAGCAGCTCTTACAGGGGGCTCGGGGAGCTGTTTTTT. Translation: CASSSYRGLGELFF.

V and J are TRBV2 and TRBJ2-3; D is perhaps TRBD2 (6 bases). The V end was cut by 3 bases, the J end by 1 base, with 11 bases between. The CDR3 extends over 15 amino acids. Germline CDR1 is SNHLY and CDR2 is FYNNEI. CDR3: CASSEGLPGTDTQYF. As DNA, the CDR3 is TGTGCCAGCAGTGAGGGACTCCCAGGCACAGATACGCAGTATTTT.

This clonotype was seen at least ten times. This sequence joins TRBV19 and TRBJ2-5; D may correspond to TRBD1 or TRBD2 (5 bases each). V was pared by 8 bases and J by 0 bases, with 22 bases between. Germline-derived CDR1 and CDR2 are LNHDA and SQIVND (reference sequence). The CDR3 contains 17 residues. This CDR3 is CASGPGWGTADQETQYF. DNA for the CDR3: TGTGCCAGTGGACCCGGTTGGGGGACGGCCGACCAAGAGACCCAGTACTTC.

The V and J genes are TRBV18 and TRBJ2-1, with 9 bases identical to TRBD1. This CDR3 spans 13 amino acids. V gave up 7 bases and J gave up 9 bases; unmatched junction bases: 7. Germline V CDR1 and CDR2: KGHSH, LQKENI. The CDR3 reads CASLYRGLGEQFF. CDR3 coding DNA: TGTGCCAGCTTGTACAGGGGGCTGGGTGAGCAGTTCTTC.

This clonotype was found a few times. The chain carries TRBV4-3 and TRBJ1-5; D remains ambiguous. Trimming cost V 0 bases and J 5 bases, with 5 bases left between them. Germline V gene data show CDR1 as LGHNA and CDR2 as YSLEER. CDR3 length equals 13 residues. CDR3 protein: CASSQDSDQPQHF. The CDR3 coding sequence is TGCGCCAGCAGCCAAGATTCTGATCAGCCCCAGCATTTT.

This clonotype was found a few times. The chain uses TRBV4-1 and TRBJ2-5; 12 nucleotides agree with TRBD2. The germline CDR1 and CDR2 sequences are MGHRA and YSYEKL. Unmatched junction bases numbered 2, after V lost 1 base and J lost 5 bases. This CDR3 spans 15 amino acids. DNA of the CDR3: TGCGCCAGCAGCCAAGTAACTAGCGGGAGGGAGACCCAGTACTTC. It encodes CASSQVTSGRETQYF.

CDR3 nucleotide sequence: TGCGCCAGCAGCTTAGGGAGGGGAGAAGGGTCCTACAATGAGCAGTTCTTC. Residues: CASSLGRGEGSYNEQFF. This rearrangement joins TRBV5-1 to TRBJ2-1, with 7 bases aligning to TRBD2. CDR1 and CDR2 (germline): SGHRS, YFSETQ. J lost 1 base, V lost 2 bases, and 9 bases had no gene match. The CDR3 runs to 17 residues.

This clonotype was found many times. This chain connects TRBV7-9 to TRBJ2-3; D is perhaps TRBD2 (5 bases). The V and J ends lost 8 bases and 2 bases respectively, with 20 bases between them. Germline CDR1 SEHNR, CDR2 FQNEAQ (reference sequence). The CDR3 is 16 amino acids. The CDR3 protein is CASSRRTRPTTDTQYF. The CDR3 region has the DNA TGTGCCAGCTCTAGGAGGACCCGCCCCACCACAGATACGCAGTATTTT. The whole variable domain, remainder taken from reference TRBV7-9 and TRBJ2-3, is DTGVSQNPRHKITKRGQNVTFRCDPISEHNRLYWYRQTLGQGPEFLTYFQNEAQLEKSRLLSDRFSAERPKGSFSTLEIQRTEQGDSAMYLCASSRRTRPTTDTQYFGPGTRLTVL.

V usage is TRBV20-1 and J usage is TRBJ2-7, with a weak D call TRBD2 (6 bases). The germline V and J ends were trimmed by 1 base and 3 bases, with 16 bases remaining between them. The CDR3 sequence is 15 residues long. Germline CDR1 reads DFQATT; CDR2 reads SNEGSKA (reference sequence). The CDR3 DNA sequence: TGCAGTGCTAGAGGGCTGGGGGAGGACCTCTACGAGCAGTACTTC. Its translation: CSARGLGEDLYEQYF.

The chain is built from TRBV28 and TRBJ2-2; D uncertain. The CDR3 sequence is 14 residues long. V was cut by 3 bases and J by 4 bases, with 9 bases left in between. Germline V gives CDR1 MDHEN, CDR2 SYDVKM. CDR3 in DNA: TGTGCCAGCAGTTTCGGCCAGACCACCGGGGAGCTGTTTTTT. The encoded protein is CASSFGQTTGELFF.

This clonotype came up a few times. The J gene is TRBJ2-1, the V gene TRBV20-1, with TRBD1 matching over 7 bases. Germline values: CDR1 DFQATT, CDR2 SNEGSKA (reference sequence). There are 19 residues in the CDR3. V shed 6 bases, J shed 0 bases, and the junction held 20 bases outside the gene matches. The CDR3 sequence: CSATYGRGDRPFSYNEQFF. CDR3 DNA sequence: TGCAGTGCCACTTACGGCCGTGGGGACAGACCTTTCTCCTACAATGAGCAGTTCTTC.

The chain combines TRBV29-1 with TRBJ2-1, with a possible D match to TRBD2 (6 bases). Trimming left V 5 bases short and J 9 bases short, with 17 bases between. This CDR3 region has 13 residues. The germline gives CDR1 SQVTM, CDR2 ANQGSEA. CDR3 DNA: TGCAGCGTTAGGGACTCCTTGATTGTTGAGCAGTTCTTC. Protein product: CSVRDSLIVEQFF.